The T cell receptor beta chain under discussion was sequenced for a study of cytomegalovirus exposure and HLA in healthy donors (dated by TCRdb to the late 2010s). As for the study more broadly: An earlier analysis of 587 of the donors reported about 250 Gb of sequence data and some 120 million unique TCR beta sequences from about 180 million T cells. Roughly 300 gigabases of sequencing data and tens of millions of unique TCR sequences were included in an early release covering 500 to 750 HLA-typed donors. The genetic ancestry cluster associated with self-reported Caucasian donors included about four fifths of the roughly 400 genotyped donors. The study aimed to test whether cataloging public T cell receptors could reveal signatures of past pathogen exposure. The T cell repertoires of 700 or so subjects were profiled by immunosequencing and related to cytomegalovirus serostatus. Along with the roughly 700-subject first cohort, a separate validation cohort of over a hundred different subjects was used. High-throughput TCR immunosequencing, statistical association of individual TCRs with disease status, and machine learning were combined to predict cytomegalovirus infection status. To study patterns of TCR occurrence, a later analysis re-analyzed previously published TCR beta repertoires from several hundred donors and added high-resolution HLA genotyping. Rather than drawing on any new phenotypic data, the later analysis identified candidate immune exposures from TCR beta sequences and the way those sequences occurred across donors. To decide whether each TCR beta V gene segment behaved as functional or pseudogenic, an earlier analysis of over 500 of the donors relied on high-throughput TCR beta sequencing. Donor age, sex, ethnicity and CMV serostatus were compiled together with the repertoire data. Genome-wide SNP genotypes for about 60% of the 666 donors were used in a later genetic analysis, which treated that subset as a discovery cohort. All discovery cohort repertoires had been generated on a single sequencing platform. Class I and class II HLA loci were covered by the typing at four-digit resolution. The number of typed donors differed by locus: about 620-640 for A, B, C, DRB1 and DQB1; some 500 for DQA1; 600 to 610 for DPA1; and about 450 for DPB1. Several DR-DQ haplotypes were handled as single units for association and clustering, since linkage in the cohort was strong. Among about 370 genotyped donors of the cohort, an average of approximately 220,000 unique TCR beta nucleotide sequences was sequenced per donor, of which about 18% were non-productive. The full study reports these points: Strong co-occurrence of HLA alleles, especially DR and DQ, made assigning TCR associations to individual alleles difficult. A group of highly shared sequence variants was considered likely to be a technical artifact of the sequencing pipeline. It was suggested by the authors that the approach could potentially be generalized to other disease states and immunological phenotypes. A further reported finding was that TCR beta sequences accurately predicted the HLA-A and HLA-B alleles for most subjects in the first cohort. An association between a missense DCLRE1C variant and V-gene and J-gene trimming of TCR beta chains was found in a later genetic analysis and replicated in an independent cohort. In a later analysis, most CMV-associated TCR beta chains were found to appear HLA-restricted, with HLA associations seemingly driven largely by CMV exposure. Because some donors lacked HLA typing at each locus, the association tests relied only on the typed subset. This cohort had only TCR beta chains sequenced, and the lack of alpha or paired-chain data limited which features could be detected. In vitro tests confirmed that three of the cytomegalovirus-associated TCR beta chains recognize cytomegalovirus antigens. Specific HLA alleles were associated with 18,000 or so TCR beta sequences at a false discovery rate of 0.05 in a later analysis. In an earlier analysis of a few hundred of the donors, most TCR beta V segments were observed in productive rearrangements about 90% or about 30% of the time, broadly matching IMGT annotations. Presence/absence analyses assumed roughly uniform sequencing depth across donors, an assumption that may not hold. In a later analysis, several top co-occurrence clusters were reported to appear linked to parvovirus B19, influenza, CMV and Epstein-Barr virus. Most TCR sequences were observed very rarely across donors, whereas some public TCRs were present in many individuals. Because counts were too low, approximately 18 rarely observed V segments, including chromosome 9 orphons, were excluded from the earlier analysis of 587 of the donors. Correlated functional status among segregating V segments might reflect linkage disequilibrium, but an unknown experimental factor could not be ruled out. A later analysis found that TCR association rates varied across HLA loci, with DRB1 alleles showing the most associated TCRs and HLA-C alleles the fewest. The study listed over 150 TCR beta chains as associated with cytomegalovirus. Some IMGT-functional V segments, including TRBV6-2 and TRBV6-3, could not be distinguished by the 87-base-pair reads and were therefore excluded. A later genetic analysis reported fewer N-insertions in productive TCRs among donors in an Asian-associated ancestry cluster than the roughly 650-donor mean. Cytomegalovirus status was reported to be diagnosed by the classifier with high specificity and sensitivity in both the original and validation cohorts. Immune exposure information for the cohort was limited to CMV serostatus. Compared with equally common non-associated chains, HLA-associated TCR beta chains in a later analysis were more clonally expanded and had lower generation probabilities.

Worth noting for this clone: Its cognate antigen has yet to be identified. Base-call qualities are not available, and no considerably larger clone is one nucleotide away.

The germline V gene encodes CDR1 MNHEY and CDR2 SMNVEV (reference sequence). The CDR3 spans 16 residues, from the cysteine through the phenylalanine. The CDR3 DNA has 48 bases and is translated from base 1. At the junction V is shortened by 3 bases and J by 2 bases, with 16 bases in between. Library prep was done by the immunoSEQ multiplex PCR assay. The multiplex PCR relied on a mix of 60 forward primers for TCR Vbeta segments and 13 reverse primers for TCR Jbeta segments. The CDR3 region of rearranged TCR beta genes was amplified from genomic DNA with a multiplex PCR assay. The amplified TCR beta libraries were sequenced on the Illumina HiSeq System as 87-base-pair reads. Under the source paper's analysis protocol: In a later analysis, roughly 80 million unique TCR beta chains were counted across the 650 to 750 repertoires, and about 9.9 million of these chains were shared by at least two donors. Raw reads were error-corrected and collapsed into unique sequences with a nearest-neighbor algorithm that merged closely related sequences to remove PCR and sequencing errors. V, D and J gene segments were assigned by aligning CDR3 sequences to IMGT reference sequences. For a sequence to be retained, a match of at least six nucleotides was required to both a V gene segment and a J gene segment. Rearrangements were called productive when the CDR3 lacked stop codons and stayed in frame with V and J; all others were non-productive. CDR3 was defined by IMGT convention, running from the second conserved V-encoded cysteine to the conserved J-encoded phenylalanine. The earlier analysis of 587 of the donors excluded sequences that lacked an unambiguous match to a single V gene segment. In an earlier analysis of around 590 of the donors, a V segment was called functional when productive rearrangements were above 56.7%, and segregating when the standard deviation between donors exceeded 5%. A statistical classification framework was built for diagnosing cytomegalovirus status from the catalog of TCR beta chain sequences. In a later analysis, V and J genes were assigned by comparing TCR nucleotide sequences against IMGT/GENE-DB human TR gene sequences. The TCRdist pipeline was used in a later analysis to assign CDR3 sequences and most-parsimonious VDJ recombination scenarios. In a later analysis, each TCR beta chain was defined by its CDR3 amino acid sequence together with its V-gene family, and reads lacking a unique V-gene family were excluded. To address suspected cross-contamination and a sequencing artifact, a later analysis removed roughly 580 highly shared, low-generation-probability nucleotide sequences. A later analysis calculated a clonal expansion index for each public chain from normalized within-repertoire ranks of inferred template counts. Generation probabilities in a later analysis came from a VDJ recombination model fitted to out-of-frame rearrangements, and those results were checked against IGoR. A later analysis scored TCR-TCR, TCR-HLA and TCR-CMV co-occurrence with hypergeometric tests, applying a repertoire-size bias correction to TCR pairs. A later analysis estimated false discovery rates by permuting HLA or CMV assignments 20 times. In a later analysis, co-occurring TCRs were grouped using DBSCAN, with TCRdist sequence similarity added in when clustering inside HLA-allele-positive subsets. Repertoires with fewer than 30,000 or more than 120,000 public chains were left out of co-occurrence clustering, as were five repertoires with anomalous nucleotide sharing. Entries here come from immuneACCESS through TCRdb and include only in-frame sequences with V and J called. Some clones fail to appear in such tables; in the studies checked, an unresolved V gene covers under half of the shortfall, and the cause of the remainder is unknown. That table is the source of V, J and clone size, and D and trimming were worked out from the DNA. This sample gives approximately 180,000 clones in total; roughly 76% of them show up just once. 4% to 5% of the sample is taken by the ten largest.

The cohort comprised 550 to 700 healthy bone marrow donors. At the time of sampling, every cohort member was nominally healthy, though immune exposures that went unrecorded were likely present. The donor was CMV seropositive and belonged to the group of 250 to 300 seropositive cohort members. A peripheral blood sample was provided by each donor, and peripheral blood mononuclear cells were used for TCR beta sequencing. The Qiagen DNeasy Blood Extraction Kit was used to extract genomic DNA from the blood cell samples. The TCR sequence derives from a woman aged 18-30 years in good health and CMV-seropositive. Sequences were obtained from PBMCs. The sequence joins TRBV27 to TRBJ1-1, with an unclear D gene assignment. CDR3 reads: CASSLGGVRENTEAFF. The nucleotide sequence reads TGTGCCAGCAGTTTGGGAGGCGTTAGGGAAAACACTGAAGCTTTCTTT.